These 14 T cell receptor beta chains were sequenced from one sample in a study of blood T cell repertoires in COVID-19 (dated by TCRdb to 2018 to 2021). Receptor libraries were prepared by the immunoSEQ multiplex PCR assay. TCRdb obtained this table from immuneACCESS and retained in-frame rearrangements with V and J assigned. These tables miss some clones; where compared with another copy, unresolved V genes account for less than half of the shortfall, and the remainder is unexplained. The sample table contains approximately 12,000 clones; only one count was recorded for over 75% of them. Clones ranked in the top ten supply approximately 10% of the sample. The specimen was peripheral blood. These receptors were collected from a human donor in a cohort sampled during active COVID-19.

V is TRBV7-9 and J is TRBJ2-2; tentatively, D is TRBD1 (6 bases). Trimming removed 4 bases at V and 5 bases at J, with 17 bases between. The germline V gene has CDR1 SEHNR and CDR2 FQNEAQ (reference sequence). This CDR3 has 16 amino acids. Here the CDR3 DNA reads TGTGCCAGCAGCTATACTGACAGGTTTGAAACCGGGGAGCTGTTTTTT. Its protein is CASSYTDRFETGELFF.

This rearrangement joins TRBV7-2 to TRBJ1-1, with D unresolved. Trimming removed 1 base from V and 5 bases from J, with 8 bases in between. From germline, CDR1 is SGHTA and CDR2 FQGNSA. The CDR3 covers 13 residues. This CDR3 reads CASSLDRETEAFF. The DNA for the CDR3 is TGTGCCAGCAGCTTAGATCGCGAGACTGAAGCTTTCTTT.

The rearrangement joins TRBV21-1 to TRBJ2-5; no check of the table's D call, TRBD2, against the DNA was made. TRBV21-1 is classified as a pseudogene. This CDR3 comprises 19 residues. In DNA form, the CDR3 reads TGTGCCAGCAATCCACCCATCCCGCCTAGCGGGGGGGCATCAGAGACCCAGTACTTC. Protein sequence: CASNPPIPPSGGASETQYF.

This chain links TRBV11-2 with TRBJ2-1; 7 nucleotides align to TRBD2. V lost 3 bases to trimming and J lost 8 bases; unmatched junction nucleotides: 1. Germline assignment: CDR1 SGHAT and CDR2 FQNNGV. This CDR3 has 12 residues. Here the CDR3 reads CASSLGGDEQFF. The DNA for the CDR3 is TGTGCCAGCAGCTTGGGAGGGGATGAGCAGTTCTTC. The full variable domain, its missing parts supplied by reference TRBV11-2 and TRBJ2-1, is EAGVAQSPRYKIIEKRQSVAFWCNPISGHATLYWYQQILGQGPKLLIQFQNNGVVDDSQLPKDRFSAERLKGVDSTLKIQPAKLEDSAVYLCASSLGGDEQFFGPGTRLTVL.

This chain links TRBV6-5 with TRBJ2-1, with a weak D call TRBD2 (6 bases). V lost 8 bases and J lost 7, with 9 bases in between. Germline V lookup: CDR1 MNHEY, CDR2 SVGAGI. CDR3 length equals 11 residues. CDR3 residues: CASAGRNEQFF. The DNA for the CDR3 is TGTGCCAGCGCTGGGAGGAATGAGCAGTTCTTC.

The chain uses TRBV12-3 or TRBV12-4 and TRBJ1-5; D call uncertain. V lost 4 bases, J lost 1 base, and 5 bases lay in between. The CDR3 totals 13 residues. CDR3 amino acids: CASSSSSNQPQHF. The CDR3 coding sequence is TGTGCCAGCAGTTCGTCGAGCAATCAGCCCCAGCATTTT.

V usage is TRBV5-4 and J usage is TRBJ2-7; D possibly corresponds to TRBD1 (6 bases). V was pared by 3 bases and J by 1 base, with 11 bases between. The length of the CDR3 is 14 residues. Germline V gene lookup returns CDR1 SGHNT and CDR2 YYREEE (reference sequence). DNA for the CDR3: TGTGCCAGCAGCTCCACACAGGGATCCTACGAGCAGTACTTC. Its protein is CASSSTQGSYEQYF.

V and J are TRBV29-1 and TRBJ1-1, with 7 bases identical to TRBD1. Germline V CDR1 and CDR2: SQVTM, ANQGSEA. The CDR3 is 16 residues long. After removal of 6 bases from V and 0 bases from J, the junction contained 13 bases not matched to a gene. The CDR3 DNA reads TGCAGCGTGAAGGGGCTAGCCGGGACAGTGAACACTGAAGCTTTCTTT. This translates into CSVKGLAGTVNTEAFF. The full variable domain, rest sourced from reference TRBV29-1 and TRBJ1-1, is SAVISQKPSRDICQRGTSLTIQCQVDSQVTMMFWYRQQPGQSLTLIATANQGSEATYESGFVIDKFPISRPNLTFSTLTVSNMSPEDSSIYLCSVKGLAGTVNTEAFFGQGTRLTVV.

Here the CDR3 reads CASSARGLNYGYTF. The DNA for the CDR3 is TGTGCCAGCTCAGCCCGGGGTCTTAACTATGGCTACACCTTC. The chain couples TRBV18 to TRBJ1-2; the D is unclear. Germline loops: CDR1 KGHSH, CDR2 LQKENI. The CDR3 loop spans 14 amino acids. V lost 5 bases and J lost 1, with 11 bases in between.

The chain has TRBV2 and TRBJ1-5; no reliable D call. This CDR3 is 14 amino acids long. V was pared by 1 base and J by 0 bases, with 4 bases between. Germline-derived CDR1 and CDR2 are SNHLY and FYNNEI. This CDR3 reads CASSEVVSNQPQHF. The CDR3 DNA reads as TGTGCCAGCAGTGAAGTAGTTAGCAATCAGCCCCAGCATTTT.

The V call is TRBV19, the J call TRBJ1-2; possibly TRBD1 for D (6 bases). Germline V gives CDR1 LNHDA, CDR2 SQIVND (reference sequence). The CDR3 contains 13 residues. V was clipped by 4 bases and J by 5 bases, with 11 bases between them. The chain's CDR3 is CASSTPGAYGYTF. The CDR3 DNA is TGTGCCAGTAGTACCCCAGGGGCATATGGCTACACCTTC.

This chain links TRBV18 with TRBJ2-5; 7 nucleotides line up with TRBD1. In germline, CDR1 is KGHSH, CDR2 LQKENI. Unmatched junction bases numbered 0, after V lost 1 base and J lost 1 base. This CDR3 region has 14 residues. The CDR3 sequence: CASSPQGAQETQYF. The CDR3 DNA reads TGTGCCAGCTCACCACAGGGGGCCCAAGAGACCCAGTACTTC. Full variable domain (missing parts from reference TRBV18 and TRBJ2-5): NAGVMQNPRHLVRRRGQEARLRCSPMKGHSHVYWYRQLPEEGLKFMVYLQKENIIDESGMPKERFSAEFPKEGPSILRIQQVVRGDSAAYFCASSPQGAQETQYFGPGTRLLVL.

The V gene is TRBV7-8, the J gene TRBJ2-5, with 7 positions matching TRBD2. The CDR3 spans 16 residues. The V and J ends lost 1 base and 3 bases, in that order; junction bases with no gene match: 8. Germline lookup yields CDR1 SGHVS and CDR2 FQNEAQ. The CDR3 reads CASSLEPAGQKETQYF. The CDR3, as DNA: TGTGCCAGCAGCTTAGAGCCAGCGGGGCAAAAAGAGACCCAGTACTTC.

The chain is built from TRBV30 and TRBJ2-5; TRBD1 agrees at 12 bases. V shed 5 bases, J shed 5 bases, and the junction held 9 bases outside the gene matches. The CDR3 is 15 amino acids. Germline-derived CDR1 and CDR2 are GTSNPN and SVGIG (reference sequence). In DNA form, the CDR3 reads TGTGCCTGGGGGACAGGGGGCGGGATTCGGGAGACCCAGTACTTC. Its translation: CAWGTGGGIRETQYF.